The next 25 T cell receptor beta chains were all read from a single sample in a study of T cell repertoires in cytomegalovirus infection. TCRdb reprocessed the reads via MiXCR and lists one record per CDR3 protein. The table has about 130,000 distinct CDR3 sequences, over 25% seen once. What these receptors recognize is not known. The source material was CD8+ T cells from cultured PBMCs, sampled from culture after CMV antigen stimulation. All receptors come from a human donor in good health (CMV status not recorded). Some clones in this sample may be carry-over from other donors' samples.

The CDR3 DNA follows: TGTGCCAGCAGTTACGGGGTAAACAGCAATCAGCCCCAGCATTTT. Translation: CASSYGVNSNQPQHF. The chain couples TRBV6-2 or TRBV6-3 to TRBJ1-5, with D unresolved. The CDR3 runs 15 residues. The germline gives CDR1 MNHEY, CDR2 SVGEGT. The V end lost 2 bases, the J end lost 1 base, and 9 bases lay between the germline ends.

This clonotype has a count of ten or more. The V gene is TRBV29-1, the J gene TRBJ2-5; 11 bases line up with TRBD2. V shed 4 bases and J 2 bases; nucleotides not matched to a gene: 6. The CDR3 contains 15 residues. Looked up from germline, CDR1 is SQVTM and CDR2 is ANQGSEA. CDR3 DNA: TGCAGCGTTGGGATAATAGCGGGGGGGCAAGAGACCCAGTACTTC. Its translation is CSVGIIAGGQETQYF.

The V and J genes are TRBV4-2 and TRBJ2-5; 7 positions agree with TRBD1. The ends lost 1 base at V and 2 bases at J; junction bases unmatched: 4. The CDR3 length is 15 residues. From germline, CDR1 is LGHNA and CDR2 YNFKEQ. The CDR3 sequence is CASSQGTGDQETQYF. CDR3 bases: TGTGCCAGCAGCCAAGGTACAGGGGATCAAGAGACCCAGTACTTC.

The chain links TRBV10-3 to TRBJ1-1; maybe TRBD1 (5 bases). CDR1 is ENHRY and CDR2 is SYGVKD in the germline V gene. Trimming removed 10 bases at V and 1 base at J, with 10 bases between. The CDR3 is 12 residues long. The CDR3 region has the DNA TGTGCCACCGGGGCGACGAACACTGAAGCTTTCTTT. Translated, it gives CATGATNTEAFF.

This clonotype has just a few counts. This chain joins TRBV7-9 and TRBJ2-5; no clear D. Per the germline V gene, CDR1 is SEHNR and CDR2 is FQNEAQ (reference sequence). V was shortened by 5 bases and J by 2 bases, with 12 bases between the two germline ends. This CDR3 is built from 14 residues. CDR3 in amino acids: CASSLSDGQETQYF. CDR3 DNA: TGTGCCAGCAGCCTGTCGGACGGACAAGAGACCCAGTACTTC.

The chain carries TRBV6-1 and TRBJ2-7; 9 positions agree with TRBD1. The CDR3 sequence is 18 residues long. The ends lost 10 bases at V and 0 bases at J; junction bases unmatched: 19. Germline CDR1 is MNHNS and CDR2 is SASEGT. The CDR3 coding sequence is TGTGCCACCGAATCAGGGACAGGGATTTTCTGGGGCTCCTACGAGCAGTACTTC. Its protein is CATESGTGIFWGSYEQYF.

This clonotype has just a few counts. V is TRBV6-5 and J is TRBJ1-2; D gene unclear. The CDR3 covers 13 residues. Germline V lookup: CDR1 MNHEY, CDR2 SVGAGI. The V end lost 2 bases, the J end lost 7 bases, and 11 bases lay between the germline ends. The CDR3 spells CASSYNGVGGYTF. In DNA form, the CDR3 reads TGTGCCAGCAGTTACAATGGAGTCGGTGGCTACACCTTC.

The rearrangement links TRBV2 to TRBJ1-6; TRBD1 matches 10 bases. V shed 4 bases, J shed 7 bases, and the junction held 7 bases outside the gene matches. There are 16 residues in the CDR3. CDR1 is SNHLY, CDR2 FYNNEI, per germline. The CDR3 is CASSAGTGDDNSPLHF. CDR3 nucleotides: TGTGCCAGCAGTGCCGGGACAGGGGACGACAATTCACCCCTCCACTTT.

CDR3 in amino acids: CAISVSDRGHIGYTF. The CDR3 DNA reads TGTGCCATCAGTGTTTCGGACAGGGGGCATATCGGCTACACCTTC. The chain has TRBV10-3 and TRBJ1-2, with TRBD1 matching over 11 bases. This CDR3 region has 15 residues. The trim removed 4 bases at V and 8 bases at J, leaving 9 bases unmatched. Per the germline V gene, CDR1 is ENHRY and CDR2 is SYGVKD.

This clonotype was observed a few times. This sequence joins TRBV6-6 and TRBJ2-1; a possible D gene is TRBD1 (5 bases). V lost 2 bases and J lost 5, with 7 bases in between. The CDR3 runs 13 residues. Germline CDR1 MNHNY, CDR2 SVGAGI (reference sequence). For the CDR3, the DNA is TGTGCCAGCAGTTACGGGGCGGACAATGAGCAGTTCTTC. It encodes CASSYGADNEQFF.

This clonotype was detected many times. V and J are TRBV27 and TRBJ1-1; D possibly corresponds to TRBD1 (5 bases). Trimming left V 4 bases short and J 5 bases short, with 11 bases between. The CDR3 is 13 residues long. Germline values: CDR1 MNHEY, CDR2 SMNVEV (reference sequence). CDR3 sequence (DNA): TGTGCCAGCAGTTCCTACGGGGGGACTGAAGCTTTCTTT. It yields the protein CASSSYGGTEAFF.

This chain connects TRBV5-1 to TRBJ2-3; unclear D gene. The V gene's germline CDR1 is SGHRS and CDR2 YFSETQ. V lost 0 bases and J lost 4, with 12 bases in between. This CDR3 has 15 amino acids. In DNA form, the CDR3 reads TGCGCCAGCAGCTTGGATGGGCCGTTGGCAGATACGCAGTATTTT. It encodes CASSLDGPLADTQYF.

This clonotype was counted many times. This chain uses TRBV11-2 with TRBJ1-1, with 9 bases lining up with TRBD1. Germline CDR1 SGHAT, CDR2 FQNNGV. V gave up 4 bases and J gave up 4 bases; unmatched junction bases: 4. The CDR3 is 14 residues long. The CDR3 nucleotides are TGTGCCAGCAGCTCAGGACAGGGGATCACTGAAGCTTTCTTT. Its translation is CASSSGQGITEAFF.

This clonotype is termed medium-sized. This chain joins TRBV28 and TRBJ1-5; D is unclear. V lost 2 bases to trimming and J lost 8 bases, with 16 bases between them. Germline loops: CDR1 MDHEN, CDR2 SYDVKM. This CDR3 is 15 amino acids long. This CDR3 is CASSLPSAGGEPQHF. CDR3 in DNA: TGTGCCAGCAGTTTACCCTCGGCCGGAGGCGAGCCCCAGCATTTT.

The DNA for the CDR3 is TGTGCCAGCAAAAACCGGGACATTAATCAGCCCCAGCATTTT. Translating gives CASKNRDINQPQHF. This chain uses TRBV19 with TRBJ1-5; D may be TRBD1 (6 bases). Germline V lookup: CDR1 LNHDA, CDR2 SQIVND (reference sequence). This CDR3 contains 14 residues. Trimming removed 9 bases at V and 4 bases at J, with 16 bases between.

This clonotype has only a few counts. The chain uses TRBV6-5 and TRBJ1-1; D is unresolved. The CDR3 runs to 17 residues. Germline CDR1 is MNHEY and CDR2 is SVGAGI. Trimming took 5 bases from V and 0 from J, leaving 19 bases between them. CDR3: CASSGLSIGVLNTEAFF. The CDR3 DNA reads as TGTGCCAGCAGTGGCTTAAGTATCGGGGTCCTGAACACTGAAGCTTTCTTT.

Here the CDR3 DNA reads TGTGCCAGCAGCTACCCCGGGAGCTACGAGCAGTACTTC. Amino acid sequence: CASSYPGSYEQYF. This sequence joins TRBV7-6 and TRBJ2-7; perhaps TRBD2 as D (6 bases). Germline V gene lookup returns CDR1 SGHVS and CDR2 FNYEAQ. This CDR3 spans 13 amino acids. Trimming took 4 bases from V and 3 from J, leaving 10 bases between them.

CDR3 DNA sequence: TGTGCCAGCAGTTTAGGGACTCCAAAGTATGGCGAGCAGTACTTC. Residues: CASSLGTPKYGEQYF. This chain uses TRBV27 with TRBJ2-7, with a tentative D call TRBD2 (6 bases). Germline assignment: CDR1 MNHEY and CDR2 SMNVEV (reference sequence). V was pared by 2 bases and J by 6 bases, with 17 bases between. The CDR3 totals 15 residues.

CDR3 protein: CASSFRGSNYGYTF. The DNA of the CDR3 is TGTGCCAGCAGCTTCCGGGGATCAAACTATGGCTACACCTTC. The chain recombines TRBV5-6 with TRBJ1-2; D gene uncertain. The V end lost 2 bases, the J end lost 2 bases, and 10 bases lay between the germline ends. CDR3 length: 14 amino acids. Germline V gene sequence: CDR1 SGHDT, CDR2 YYEEEE.

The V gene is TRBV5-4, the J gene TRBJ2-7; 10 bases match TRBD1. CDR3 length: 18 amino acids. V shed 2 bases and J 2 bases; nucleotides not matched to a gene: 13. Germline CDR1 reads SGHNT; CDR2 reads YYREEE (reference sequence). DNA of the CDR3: TGTGCCAGCAGCTTCAGAGGGACAGGGGTCCGCCTAACCTACGAGCAGTACTTC. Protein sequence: CASSFRGTGVRLTYEQYF.

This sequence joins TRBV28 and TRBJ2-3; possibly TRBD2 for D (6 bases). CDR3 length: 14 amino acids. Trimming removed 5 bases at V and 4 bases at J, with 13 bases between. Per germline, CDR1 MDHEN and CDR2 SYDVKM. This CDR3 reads CASSILGGADTQYF. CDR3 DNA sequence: TGTGCCAGCAGTATCCTGGGCGGGGCAGATACGCAGTATTTT.

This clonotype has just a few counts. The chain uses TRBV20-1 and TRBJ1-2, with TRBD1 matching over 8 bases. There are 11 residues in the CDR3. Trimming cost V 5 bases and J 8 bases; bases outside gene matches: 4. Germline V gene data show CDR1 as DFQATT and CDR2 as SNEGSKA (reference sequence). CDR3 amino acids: CSASGGRGYTF. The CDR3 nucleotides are TGCAGTGCTTCAGGGGGCCGGGGCTACACCTTC.

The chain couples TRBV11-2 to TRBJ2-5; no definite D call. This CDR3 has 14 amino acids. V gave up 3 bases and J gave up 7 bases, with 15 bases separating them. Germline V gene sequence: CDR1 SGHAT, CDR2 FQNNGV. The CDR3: CASSLSFADTTQYF. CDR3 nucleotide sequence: TGTGCCAGCAGCTTGTCCTTTGCGGATACGACCCAGTACTTC. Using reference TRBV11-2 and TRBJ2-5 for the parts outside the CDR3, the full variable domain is EAGVAQSPRYKIIEKRQSVAFWCNPISGHATLYWYQQILGQGPKLLIQFQNNGVVDDSQLPKDRFSAERLKGVDSTLKIQPAKLEDSAVYLCASSLSFADTTQYFGPGTRLLVL.

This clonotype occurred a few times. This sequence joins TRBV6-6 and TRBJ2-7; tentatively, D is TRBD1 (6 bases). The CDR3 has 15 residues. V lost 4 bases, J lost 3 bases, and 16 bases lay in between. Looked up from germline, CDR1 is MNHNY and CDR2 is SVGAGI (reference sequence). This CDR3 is CASSSWDTADYEQYF. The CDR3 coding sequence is TGTGCCAGCAGTTCATGGGACACCGCCGACTACGAGCAGTACTTC.

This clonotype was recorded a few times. This CDR3 reads CASSGIRQFF. Written as DNA, the CDR3 is TGTGCCAGCAGCGGGATCCGGCAGTTCTTC. The genes are TRBV11-2 and TRBJ2-1; no clear D. Germline V gene data show CDR1 as SGHAT and CDR2 as FQNNGV. This CDR3 region has 10 residues. V was pared by 5 bases and J by 12 bases, with 8 bases between.